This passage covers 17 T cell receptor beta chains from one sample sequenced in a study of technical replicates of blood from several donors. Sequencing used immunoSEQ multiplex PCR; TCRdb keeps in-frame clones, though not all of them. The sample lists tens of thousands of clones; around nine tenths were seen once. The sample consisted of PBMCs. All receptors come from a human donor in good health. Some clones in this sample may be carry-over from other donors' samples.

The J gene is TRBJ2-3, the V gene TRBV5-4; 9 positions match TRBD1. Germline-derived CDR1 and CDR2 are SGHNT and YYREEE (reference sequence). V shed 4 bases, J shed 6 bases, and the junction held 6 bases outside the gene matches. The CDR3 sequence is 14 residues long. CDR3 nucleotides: TGTGCCAGCAGCACCGGGACAGGGCGGGATACGCAGTATTTT. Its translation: CASSTGTGRDTQYF.

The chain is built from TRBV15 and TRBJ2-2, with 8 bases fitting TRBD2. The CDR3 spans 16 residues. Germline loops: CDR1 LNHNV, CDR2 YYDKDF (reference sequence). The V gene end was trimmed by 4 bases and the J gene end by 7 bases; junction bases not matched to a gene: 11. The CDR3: CATSKEAGVNGGELFF. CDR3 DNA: TGTGCCACCAGCAAAGAAGCGGGGGTTAATGGCGGGGAGCTGTTTTTT. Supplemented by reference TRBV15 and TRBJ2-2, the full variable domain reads DAMVIQNPRYQVTQFGKPVTLSCSQTLNHNVMYWYQQKSSQAPKLLFHYYDKDFNNEADTPDNFQSRRPNTSFCFLDIRSPGLGDTAMYLCATSKEAGVNGGELFFGEGSRLTVL.

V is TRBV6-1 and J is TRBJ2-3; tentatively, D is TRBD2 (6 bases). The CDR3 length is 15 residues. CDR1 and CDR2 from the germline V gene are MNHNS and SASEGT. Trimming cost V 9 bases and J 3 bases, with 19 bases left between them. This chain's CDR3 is CASPRPGEMTDTQYF. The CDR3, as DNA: TGTGCCAGTCCGAGGCCGGGGGAGATGACAGATACGCAGTATTTT.

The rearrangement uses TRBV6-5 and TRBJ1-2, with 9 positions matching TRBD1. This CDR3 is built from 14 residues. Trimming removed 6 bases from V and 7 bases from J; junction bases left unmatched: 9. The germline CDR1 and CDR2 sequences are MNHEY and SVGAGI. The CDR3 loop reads CASRPQGARVGYTF. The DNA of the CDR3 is TGTGCCAGCAGGCCACAGGGGGCCAGAGTTGGCTACACCTTC.

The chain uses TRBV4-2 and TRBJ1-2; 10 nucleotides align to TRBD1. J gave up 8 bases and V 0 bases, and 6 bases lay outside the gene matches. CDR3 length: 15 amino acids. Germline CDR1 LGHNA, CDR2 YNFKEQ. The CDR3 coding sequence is TGTGCCAGCAGCCAAGAAAGGGACAGGGGATTCGGCTACACCTTC. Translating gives CASSQERDRGFGYTF.

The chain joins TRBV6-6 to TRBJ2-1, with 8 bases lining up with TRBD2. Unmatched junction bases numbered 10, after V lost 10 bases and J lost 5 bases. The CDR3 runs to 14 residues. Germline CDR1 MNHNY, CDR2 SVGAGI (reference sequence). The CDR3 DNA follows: TGTGCCACCGCAGTAGCGGGACCGAACAATGAGCAGTTCTTC. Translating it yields CATAVAGPNNEQFF.

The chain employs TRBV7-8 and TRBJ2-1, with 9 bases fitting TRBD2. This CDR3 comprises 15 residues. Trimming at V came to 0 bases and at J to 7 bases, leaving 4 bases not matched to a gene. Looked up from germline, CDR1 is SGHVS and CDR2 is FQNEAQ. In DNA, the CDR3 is TGTGCCAGCAGCTTAGCGCTAGCGGGATATAATGAGCAGTTCTTC. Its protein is CASSLALAGYNEQFF. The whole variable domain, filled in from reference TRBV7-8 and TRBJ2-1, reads GAGVSQSPRYKVAKRGQDVALRCDPISGHVSLFWYQQALGQGPEFLTYFQNEAQLDKSGLPSDRFFAERPEGSVSTLKIQRTQQEDSAVYLCASSLALAGYNEQFFGPGTRLTVL.

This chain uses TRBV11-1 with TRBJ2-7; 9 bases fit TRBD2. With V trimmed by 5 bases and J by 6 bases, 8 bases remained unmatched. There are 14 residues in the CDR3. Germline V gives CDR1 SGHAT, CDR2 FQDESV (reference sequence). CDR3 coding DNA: TGTGCCAGCAGCCGACTAGCGGAGATGGGCGAGCAGTACTTC. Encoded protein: CASSRLAEMGEQYF.

Written as DNA, the CDR3 is TGCGCCAGCAGCAAGGCGGGTTTTAGATCCCCAATAGAGGAGCAGTTCTTC. Protein sequence: CASSKAGFRSPIEEQFF. This chain connects TRBV4-1 to TRBJ2-1, with D perhaps matching TRBD2 (5 bases). The CDR3 contains 17 residues. Trimming left V 5 bases short and J 10 bases short, with 27 bases between. The germline gives CDR1 MGHRA, CDR2 YSYEKL.

The CDR3 region has the DNA TGTGCCAGCAGTTACTCTGGTGGGCAGGGGTCCTACGAGCAGTACTTC. Its translation is CASSYSGGQGSYEQYF. The rearrangement links TRBV6-5 to TRBJ2-7; the D gene is possibly TRBD1 (6 bases). Germline V gene lookup returns CDR1 MNHEY and CDR2 SVGAGI. The germline V and J ends were trimmed by 0 bases and 1 base, with 13 bases remaining between them. This CDR3 has 16 residues.

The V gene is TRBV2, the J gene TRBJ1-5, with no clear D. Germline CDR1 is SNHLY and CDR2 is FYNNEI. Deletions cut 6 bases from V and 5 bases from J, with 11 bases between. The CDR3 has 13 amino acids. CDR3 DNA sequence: TGTGCCAGCAGCGACTTCATAGATCAGCCCCAGCATTTT. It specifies CASSDFIDQPQHF.

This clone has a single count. CDR3 loop: CASTLEYEQFF. In DNA, the CDR3 is TGTGCCAGCACCCTAGAATATGAGCAGTTCTTC. The chain has TRBV5-6 and TRBJ2-1; D gene uncertain. The CDR3 is made up of 11 amino acids. CDR1 is SGHDT and CDR2 is YYEEEE in the germline V gene. V was trimmed by 6 bases and J by 8 bases, leaving 9 bases between them.

The CDR3 DNA reads TGTGCCAGCAGCCTCGAGGTGGGGGGAGACATCTTAGGCTACACCTTC. This sequence encodes CASSLEVGGDILGYTF. V gene TRBV4-2 combines with J gene TRBJ1-2; possibly TRBD1 for D (5 bases). This CDR3 is built from 16 residues. Between the trimmed V and J ends, which lost 4 bases and 8 bases, there was a span of 23 bases. Germline V gives CDR1 LGHNA, CDR2 YNFKEQ.

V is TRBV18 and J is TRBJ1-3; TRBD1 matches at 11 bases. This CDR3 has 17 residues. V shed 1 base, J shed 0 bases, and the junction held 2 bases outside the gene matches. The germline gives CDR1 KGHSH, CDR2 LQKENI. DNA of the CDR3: TGTGCCAGCTCACCACGGGGACAGGGGGACTCTGGAAACACCATATATTTT. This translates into CASSPRGQGDSGNTIYF.

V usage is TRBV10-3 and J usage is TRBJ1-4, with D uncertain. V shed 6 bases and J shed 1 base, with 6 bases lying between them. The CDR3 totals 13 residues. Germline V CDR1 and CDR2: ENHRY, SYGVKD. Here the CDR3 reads CAIRALTNEKLFF. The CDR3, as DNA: TGTGCCATCAGGGCCCTAACTAATGAAAAACTGTTTTTT.

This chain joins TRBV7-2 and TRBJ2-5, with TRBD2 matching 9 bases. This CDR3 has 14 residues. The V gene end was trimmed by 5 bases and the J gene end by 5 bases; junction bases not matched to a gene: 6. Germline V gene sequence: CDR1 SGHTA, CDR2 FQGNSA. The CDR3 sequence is CASSGGGGAETQYF. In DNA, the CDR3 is TGTGCCAGCAGCGGCGGGGGGGGCGCGGAGACCCAGTACTTC.

The CDR3 protein is CASSVSDSGYSPLHF. The CDR3 coding sequence is TGTGCCAGCAGCGTTTCGGACAGCGGTTATTCACCCCTCCACTTT. The chain employs TRBV9 and TRBJ1-6, with a possible D match to TRBD1 (6 bases). Trimming took off 2 bases at V and 8 bases at J, with 14 bases between the two ends. This CDR3 has 15 residues. Looked up from germline, CDR1 is SGDLS and CDR2 is YYNGEE. The full variable domain, in which reference TRBV9 and TRBJ1-6 provide the parts outside the CDR3, is DSGVTQTPKHLITATGQRVTLRCSPRSGDLSVYWYQQSLDQGLQFLIQYYNGEERAKGNILERFSAQQFPDLHSELNLSSLELGDSALYFCASSVSDSGYSPLHFGNGTRLTVT.